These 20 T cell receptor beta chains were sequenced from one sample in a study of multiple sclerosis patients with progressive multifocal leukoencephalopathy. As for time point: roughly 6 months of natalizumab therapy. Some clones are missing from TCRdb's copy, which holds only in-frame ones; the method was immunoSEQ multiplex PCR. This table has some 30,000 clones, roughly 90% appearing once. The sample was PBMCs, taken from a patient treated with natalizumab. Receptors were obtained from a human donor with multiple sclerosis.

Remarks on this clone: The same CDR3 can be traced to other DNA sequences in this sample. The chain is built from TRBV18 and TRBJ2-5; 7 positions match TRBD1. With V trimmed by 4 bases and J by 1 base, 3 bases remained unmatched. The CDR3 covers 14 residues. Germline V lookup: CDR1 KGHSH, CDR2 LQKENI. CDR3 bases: TGTGCCAGCTCACGGGACAGCCCCCAAGAGACCCAGTACTTC. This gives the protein CASSRDSPQETQYF.

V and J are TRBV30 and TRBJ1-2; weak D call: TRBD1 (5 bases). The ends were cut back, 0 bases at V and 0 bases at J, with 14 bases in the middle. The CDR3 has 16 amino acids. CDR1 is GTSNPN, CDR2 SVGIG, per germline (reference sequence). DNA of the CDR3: TGTGCCTGGAGTGTTTCAGGACATAGAACTAACTATGGCTACACCTTC. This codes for CAWSVSGHRTNYGYTF.

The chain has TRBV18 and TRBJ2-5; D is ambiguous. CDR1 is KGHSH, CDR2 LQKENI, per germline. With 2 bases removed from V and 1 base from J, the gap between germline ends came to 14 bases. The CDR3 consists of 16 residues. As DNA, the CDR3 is TGTGCCAGCTCACCAGGATGGTTGGTGAGCCAAGAGACCCAGTACTTC. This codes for CASSPGWLVSQETQYF.

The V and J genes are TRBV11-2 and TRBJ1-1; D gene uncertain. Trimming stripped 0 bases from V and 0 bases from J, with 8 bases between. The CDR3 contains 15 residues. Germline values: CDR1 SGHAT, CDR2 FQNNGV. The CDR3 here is CASSLDGRMNTEAFF. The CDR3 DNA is TGTGCCAGCAGCTTAGACGGCAGGATGAACACTGAAGCTTTCTTT. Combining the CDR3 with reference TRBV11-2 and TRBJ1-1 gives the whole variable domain EAGVAQSPRYKIIEKRQSVAFWCNPISGHATLYWYQQILGQGPKLLIQFQNNGVVDDSQLPKDRFSAERLKGVDSTLKIQPAKLEDSAVYLCASSLDGRMNTEAFFGQGTRLTVV.

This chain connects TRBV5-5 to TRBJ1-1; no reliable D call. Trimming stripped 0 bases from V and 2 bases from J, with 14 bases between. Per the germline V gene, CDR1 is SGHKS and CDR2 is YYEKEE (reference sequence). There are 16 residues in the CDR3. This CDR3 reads CASSLAPSVLNTEAFF. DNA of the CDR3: TGTGCCAGCAGCTTGGCCCCCAGCGTCCTCAACACTGAAGCTTTCTTT.

The CDR3 loop reads CASSLIERRTGAHEQYF. CDR3 bases: TGTGCCAGCAGCCTTATCGAGAGAAGGACAGGGGCCCACGAGCAGTACTTC. This chain links TRBV7-9 with TRBJ2-7; 9 positions match TRBD1. The CDR3 has 17 amino acids. V was pared by 5 bases and J by 5 bases, with 16 bases of the junction left unmatched. Germline V gene sequence: CDR1 SEHNR, CDR2 FQNEAQ (reference sequence).

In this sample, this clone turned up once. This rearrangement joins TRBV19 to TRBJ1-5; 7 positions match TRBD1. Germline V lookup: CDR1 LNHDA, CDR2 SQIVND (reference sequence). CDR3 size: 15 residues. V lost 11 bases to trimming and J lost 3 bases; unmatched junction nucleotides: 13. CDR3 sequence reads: CASKLAGTDNQPQHF. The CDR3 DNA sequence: TGTGCCTCGAAATTGGCCGGGACAGACAATCAGCCCCAGCATTTT.

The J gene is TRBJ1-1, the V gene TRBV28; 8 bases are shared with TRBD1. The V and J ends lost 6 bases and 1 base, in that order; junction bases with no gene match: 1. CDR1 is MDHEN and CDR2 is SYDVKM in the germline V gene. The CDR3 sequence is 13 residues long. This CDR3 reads CASRTGGNTEAFF. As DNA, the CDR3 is TGTGCCAGCAGAACAGGGGGGAACACTGAAGCTTTCTTT.

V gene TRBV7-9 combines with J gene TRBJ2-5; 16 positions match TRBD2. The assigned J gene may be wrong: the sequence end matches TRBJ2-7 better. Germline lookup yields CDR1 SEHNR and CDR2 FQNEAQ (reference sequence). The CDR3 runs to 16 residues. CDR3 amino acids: CASSPGLAGGPYEQYF. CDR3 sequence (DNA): TGTGCCAGCAGCCCGGGACTAGCGGGAGGGCCTTACGAGCAGTACTTC.

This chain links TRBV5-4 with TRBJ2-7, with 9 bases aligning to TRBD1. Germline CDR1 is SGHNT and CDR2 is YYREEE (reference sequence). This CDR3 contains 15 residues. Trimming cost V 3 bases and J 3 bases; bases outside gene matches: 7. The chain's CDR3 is CASSSGPGQGYEQYF. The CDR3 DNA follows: TGTGCCAGCAGCTCGGGCCCGGGACAGGGCTACGAGCAGTACTTC.

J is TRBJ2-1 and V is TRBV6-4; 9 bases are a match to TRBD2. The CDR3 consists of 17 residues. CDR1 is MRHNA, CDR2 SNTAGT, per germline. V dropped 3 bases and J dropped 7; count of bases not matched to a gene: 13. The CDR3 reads CASSEYLVLAGKNEQFF. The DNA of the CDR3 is TGTGCCAGCAGTGAATATTTGGTTCTAGCGGGAAAAAATGAGCAGTTCTTC.

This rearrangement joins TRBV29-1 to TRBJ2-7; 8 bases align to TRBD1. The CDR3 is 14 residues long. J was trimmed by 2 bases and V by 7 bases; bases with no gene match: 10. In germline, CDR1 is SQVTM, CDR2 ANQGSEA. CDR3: CSAGDRTAAYEQYF. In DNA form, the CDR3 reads TGCAGCGCTGGGGACAGGACAGCAGCCTACGAGCAGTACTTC.

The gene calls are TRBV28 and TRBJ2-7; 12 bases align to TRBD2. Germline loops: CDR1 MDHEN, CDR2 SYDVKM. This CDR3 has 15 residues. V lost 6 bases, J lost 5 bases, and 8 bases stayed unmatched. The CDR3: CASSPRLAGVNEQYF. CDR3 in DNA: TGTGCCAGCAGCCCCAGACTAGCGGGAGTTAACGAGCAGTACTTC.

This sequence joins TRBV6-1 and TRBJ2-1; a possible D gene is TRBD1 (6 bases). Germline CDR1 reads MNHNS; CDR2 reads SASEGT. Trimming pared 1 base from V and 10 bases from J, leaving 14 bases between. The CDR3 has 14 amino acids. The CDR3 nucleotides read TGTGCCAGCAGTGAAGTGGGGGCGAGGGGAGAGCAGTTCTTC. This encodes CASSEVGARGEQFF.

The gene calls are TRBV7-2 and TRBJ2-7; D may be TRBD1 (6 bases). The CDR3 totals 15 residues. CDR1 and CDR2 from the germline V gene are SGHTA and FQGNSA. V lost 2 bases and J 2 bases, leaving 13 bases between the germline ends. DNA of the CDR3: TGTGCCAGCAGCTTAATCTTTGGGGGCACCTACGAGCAGTACTTC. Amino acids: CASSLIFGGTYEQYF.

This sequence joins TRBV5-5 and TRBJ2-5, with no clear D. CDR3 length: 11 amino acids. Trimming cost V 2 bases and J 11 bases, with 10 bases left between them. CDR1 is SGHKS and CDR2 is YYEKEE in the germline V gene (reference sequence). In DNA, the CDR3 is TGTGCCAGCAGCTTTAAAGATGAGCAGTACTTC. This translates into CASSFKDEQYF.

This CDR3 is CASSWKRSSYEQYF. The CDR3 nucleotides read TGTGCCAGCAGTTGGAAGCGGTCCTCCTACGAGCAGTACTTC. This sequence joins TRBV6-5 and TRBJ2-7; the D gene is possibly TRBD2 (5 bases). V gave up 4 bases and J gave up 0 bases, with 10 bases separating them. This CDR3 comprises 14 residues. Looked up from germline, CDR1 is MNHEY and CDR2 is SVGAGI.

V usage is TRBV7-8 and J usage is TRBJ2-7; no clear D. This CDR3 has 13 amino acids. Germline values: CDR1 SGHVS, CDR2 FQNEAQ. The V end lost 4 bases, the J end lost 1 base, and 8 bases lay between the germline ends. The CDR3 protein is CASSSGPSYEQYF. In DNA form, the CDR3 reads TGTGCCAGCAGCTCAGGACCTTCCTACGAGCAGTACTTC.

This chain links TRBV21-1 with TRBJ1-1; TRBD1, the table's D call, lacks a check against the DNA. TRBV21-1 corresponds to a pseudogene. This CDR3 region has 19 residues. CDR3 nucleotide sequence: TGTGCCAGCAGCACACGGGGGACAGGGAGCATTATCGAACTGGGTGAAGCTTTCTTT. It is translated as CASSTRGTGSIIELGEAFF.

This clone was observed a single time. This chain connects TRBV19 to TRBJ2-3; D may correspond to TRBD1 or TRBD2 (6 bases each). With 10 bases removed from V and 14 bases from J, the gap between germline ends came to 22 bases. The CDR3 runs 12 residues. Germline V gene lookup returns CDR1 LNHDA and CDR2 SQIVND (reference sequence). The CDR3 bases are TGTGCCACTGTCGGGGTTTCGGGGGCCGGGTATTTT. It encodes CATVGVSGAGYF.